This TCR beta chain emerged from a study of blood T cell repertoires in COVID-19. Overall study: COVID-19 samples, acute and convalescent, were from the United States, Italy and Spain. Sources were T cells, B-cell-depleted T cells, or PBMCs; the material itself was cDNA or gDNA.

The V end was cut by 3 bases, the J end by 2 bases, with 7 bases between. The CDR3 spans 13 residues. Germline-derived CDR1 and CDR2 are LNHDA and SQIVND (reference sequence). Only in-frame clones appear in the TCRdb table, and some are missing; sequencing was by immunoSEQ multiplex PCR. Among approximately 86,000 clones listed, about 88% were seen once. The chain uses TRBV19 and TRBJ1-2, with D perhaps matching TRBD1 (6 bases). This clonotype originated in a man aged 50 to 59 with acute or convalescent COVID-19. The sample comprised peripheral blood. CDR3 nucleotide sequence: TGTGCCAGTAGTATGGGGACAAACTATGGCTACACCTTC. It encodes CASSMGTNYGYTF.